This record concerns one TCR beta chain sequence. Trimming removed 5 bases at V and 4 bases at J, with 3 bases between. Germline values: CDR1 MNHEY, CDR2 SVGEGT. This CDR3 has 10 amino acids. Some clones are missing from TCRdb's copy, which holds only in-frame ones; the method was immunoSEQ multiplex PCR. Of 55,000 to 70,000 clones in the sample, about four fifths were seen once. The data stem from a study of blood T cell repertoires in COVID-19. This TCR was sampled from an elderly woman with acute or convalescent COVID-19. Material for sequencing was peripheral blood. This rearrangement joins TRBV6-2 or TRBV6-3 to TRBJ2-7; D remains ambiguous. The CDR3 loop reads CASSQYEQYF. CDR3 coding DNA: TGTGCCAGCAGTCAGTACGAGCAGTACTTC.